Each of the 30 T cell receptor beta chains below was sequenced from the same sample in a study of T cell responses to AZD1222 COVID-19 vaccine. Libraries were prepared by immunoSEQ multiplex PCR; TCRdb keeps only in-frame clonotypes and omits some of them. Found here are 130,000 to 150,000 clones, 80% to 85% of them singletons; the top ten hold around 4.1%. The sample here was peripheral blood, taken on day 0 of MenACWY control vaccination. These TCRs come from an adult in good health.

CDR3 nucleotide sequence: TGTGCCAGCAGTTGGGTTATTAATGAAAAACTGTTTTTT. Translated: CASSWVINEKLFF. The J gene is TRBJ1-4, the V gene TRBV6-5; D is uncertain. Germline V CDR1 and CDR2: MNHEY, SVGAGI. CDR3 size: 13 residues. Trimming shortened V by 4 bases and J by 4 bases, and 7 bases separated the two germline ends.

The chain uses TRBV5-8 and TRBJ2-5, with TRBD1 matching over 9 bases. The CDR3 is 16 amino acids. The V and J ends lost 2 bases and 5 bases, in that order; junction bases with no gene match: 10. CDR1 is SGHTS, CDR2 YDEGEE, per germline. The CDR3 nucleotides read TGTGCCAGCAGCTTACACAGGGGGCAGTCATTCGAGACCCAGTACTTC. It codes for CASSLHRGQSFETQYF.

The chain recombines TRBV5-1 with TRBJ1-3; D uncertain. Germline V CDR1 and CDR2: SGHRS, YFSETQ. Trimming stripped 5 bases from V and 2 bases from J, with 14 bases between. The length of the CDR3 is 15 residues. The CDR3 is CASRDETYPGNTIYF. Written as DNA, the CDR3 is TGCGCCAGCAGGGACGAGACATATCCTGGAAACACCATATATTTT.

The V gene is TRBV27, the J gene TRBJ1-1; no firm D call. The CDR3 has 15 residues. The V gene's germline CDR1 is MNHEY and CDR2 SMNVEV (reference sequence). V lost 3 bases to trimming and J lost 8 bases, with 19 bases between them. The CDR3 DNA sequence: TGTGCCAGCAGTTTGGGAGTAGGAGCCCCCTACGAAGCTTTCTTT. Residues: CASSLGVGAPYEAFF.

This chain links TRBV27 with TRBJ2-7; TRBD1 matches 7 bases. The CDR3 is made up of 13 amino acids. J lost 4 bases, V lost 8 bases, and 8 bases had no gene match. From germline, CDR1 is MNHEY and CDR2 SMNVEV (reference sequence). The CDR3 reads CASSTGQKYEQYF. The CDR3 nucleotides read TGTGCCAGCTCCACGGGACAGAAGTACGAGCAGTACTTC.

The chain is built from TRBV6-5 and TRBJ1-3, with D unclear. Germline V gene lookup returns CDR1 MNHEY and CDR2 SVGAGI. The CDR3 covers 15 residues. Trimming took 7 bases from V and 4 from J, leaving 17 bases between them. In DNA form, the CDR3 reads TGTGCCAGCACCGCGGCGATTGGTACCGGAAACACCATATATTTT. As protein: CASTAAIGTGNTIYF.

The chain uses TRBV14 and TRBJ2-2, with TRBD2 as a possible D gene (6 bases). This CDR3 spans 16 amino acids. In germline, CDR1 is SGHDN, CDR2 FVKESK. Between the trimmed V and J ends, which lost 1 base and 4 bases, there was a span of 13 bases. Written as DNA, the CDR3 is TGTGCCAGCAGCCAAGTTCGGGCCGGGGGCACCGGGGAGCTGTTTTTT. Translated, it gives CASSQVRAGGTGELFF.

J is TRBJ1-1 and V is TRBV12-3 or TRBV12-4; TRBD1 aligns across 7 bases. The CDR3 contains 13 residues. V lost 5 bases, J lost 7 bases, and 7 bases stayed unmatched. CDR3 bases: TGTGCCAGCAGTCTCGACAGGGCTAGTGAAGCTTTCTTT. Its protein product is CASSLDRASEAFF.

This chain links TRBV5-1 with TRBJ2-7; D perhaps matches TRBD2 (5 bases). The CDR3 contains 13 residues. Trimming cost V 5 bases and J 7 bases, with 16 bases left between them. Germline V gene sequence: CDR1 SGHRS, CDR2 YFSETQ. CDR3 nucleotides: TGCGCCAGCAGGCGCGGGCCCGAAGGGGAGCAGTACTTC. Its translation is CASRRGPEGEQYF.

The J gene is TRBJ1-4, the V gene TRBV10-2; possible D gene TRBD1, 5 bases. Looked up from germline, CDR1 is WSHSY and CDR2 is SAAADI. This CDR3 spans 15 amino acids. Trimming removed 7 bases from V and 8 bases from J, with 20 bases in between. CDR3 bases: TGCGCCAGCAAGCCCGCCGGGACCCTTGGGGAAAAACTGTTTTTT. Its translation: CASKPAGTLGEKLFF.

This sequence joins TRBV15 and TRBJ1-5; 8 nucleotides match TRBD1. The V segment lost 3 bases and the J segment 5 bases; nucleotides outside the gene matches: 6. Germline assignment: CDR1 LNHNV and CDR2 YYDKDF (reference sequence). This CDR3 is built from 15 residues. CDR3 sequence: CATSRTGDRDQPQHF. The CDR3 bases are TGTGCCACCAGCAGGACAGGGGATAGGGATCAGCCCCAGCATTTT.

The CDR3 region has the DNA TGTGCCAGTAGTACCAGAGGGGTCACTGAAGCTTTCTTT. Translation: CASSTRGVTEAFF. This rearrangement joins TRBV19 to TRBJ1-1, with D perhaps matching TRBD1 (5 bases). CDR1 LNHDA and CDR2 SQIVND come from the germline V gene (reference sequence). This CDR3 is built from 13 residues. V was trimmed by 4 bases and J by 4 bases, leaving 10 bases between them.

This chain joins TRBV10-3 and TRBJ1-2, with 8 bases fitting TRBD1. The CDR3 loop spans 15 amino acids. Trimming cost V 4 bases and J 1 base; bases outside gene matches: 5. Germline loops: CDR1 ENHRY, CDR2 SYGVKD. For the CDR3, the DNA is TGTGCCATCAGTGCTCCCGGACAGGGTAACTATGGCTACACCTTC. Translating gives CAISAPGQGNYGYTF.

This chain joins TRBV15 and TRBJ1-2; D is perhaps TRBD1 (6 bases). Germline V lookup: CDR1 LNHNV, CDR2 YYDKDF (reference sequence). CDR3 length: 16 residues. Trimming took off 3 bases at V and 8 bases at J, with 22 bases between the two ends. CDR3 protein: CATSRRGADTPPGYTF. CDR3 nucleotide sequence: TGTGCCACCAGCAGGAGGGGGGCAGACACACCGCCCGGCTACACCTTC.

The V call is TRBV7-8, the J call TRBJ1-2; D not certain. CDR3 length: 15 residues. Looked up from germline, CDR1 is SGHVS and CDR2 is FQNEAQ. With 1 base removed from V and 3 bases from J, the gap between germline ends came to 12 bases. CDR3 in DNA: TGTGCCAGCAGCTTAGGCGGGCAGGCCTACTATGGCTACACCTTC. Translation: CASSLGGQAYYGYTF.

This clone was observed once. The chain is built from TRBV19 and TRBJ1-5, with unresolved D. The length of the CDR3 is 10 residues. The germline gives CDR1 LNHDA, CDR2 SQIVND (reference sequence). As DNA, the CDR3 is TGTGCGACTGTTGGGCAGCCCCAGCATTTT. Protein product: CATVGQPQHF.

This clone was seen just once. J is TRBJ2-7 and V is TRBV11-1, with 7 bases aligning to TRBD1. The CDR3 runs to 15 residues. Germline V CDR1 and CDR2: SGHAT, FQDESV (reference sequence). J lost 2 bases, V lost 4 bases, and 8 bases had no gene match. CDR3 sequence: CASSSRTGTAYEQYF. The CDR3, as DNA: TGTGCCAGCAGCTCCCGGACAGGTACGGCCTACGAGCAGTACTTC.

The chain employs TRBV9 and TRBJ1-5; 7 nucleotides line up with TRBD1. The CDR3 contains 15 residues. Trimming took 1 base from V and 7 from J; bases not matched to a gene: 8. Germline assignment: CDR1 SGDLS and CDR2 YYNGEE. CDR3 in amino acids: CASSVPHRGGQPQHF. CDR3 in DNA: TGTGCCAGCAGCGTACCCCACAGGGGCGGGCAGCCCCAGCATTTT.

This chain links TRBV3-1 (or the pseudogene TRBV3-2) with TRBJ2-2; no firm D call. The CDR3 is 14 amino acids. Per the germline V gene, CDR1 is LGHDT and CDR2 is YNNKEL (reference sequence). The ends were cut back, 3 bases at V and 3 bases at J, with 8 bases in the middle. The CDR3 region has the DNA TGTGCCAGCAGCCAGGGGTCCTACACCGGGGAGCTGTTTTTT. Translating gives CASSQGSYTGELFF.

The chain uses TRBV18 and TRBJ1-2; 7 nucleotides match TRBD1. With V trimmed by 4 bases and J by 2 bases, 1 base remained unmatched. This CDR3 has 13 amino acids. The germline CDR1 and CDR2 sequences are KGHSH and LQKENI. The CDR3 DNA sequence: TGTGCCAGCTCACGGGACAGCAACTATGGCTACACCTTC. It yields the protein CASSRDSNYGYTF.

J is TRBJ1-5 and V is TRBV19, with 12 bases aligning to TRBD1. Germline V gene data show CDR1 as LNHDA and CDR2 as SQIVND (reference sequence). The V segment lost 5 bases and the J segment 11 bases; nucleotides outside the gene matches: 10. The CDR3 is made up of 15 amino acids. CDR3 sequence reads: CASSPGTGGVWAQHF. CDR3 DNA: TGTGCCAGTAGTCCCGGGACAGGGGGCGTCTGGGCCCAGCATTTT.

J is TRBJ2-5 and V is TRBV7-6, with 13 bases that match TRBD2. CDR3 length: 16 residues. With 5 bases clipped from V and 1 base from J, the junction kept 4 bases outside the gene matches. Germline V gene sequence: CDR1 SGHVS, CDR2 FNYEAQ. The CDR3, as DNA: TGTGCCAGCAGCCAGACTAGCGGGGGGCCCCAAGAGACCCAGTACTTC. It specifies CASSQTSGGPQETQYF.

In this sample, this clone turned up many times. Within the sample, other DNA sequences also encode this same CDR3. This chain uses TRBV11-2 with TRBJ1-3; D is unresolved. V was trimmed by 0 bases and J by 4 bases, leaving 4 bases between them. Germline CDR1 SGHAT, CDR2 FQNNGV. The CDR3 loop spans 13 amino acids. For the CDR3, the DNA is TGTGCCAGCAGCTTAGAACCCGGAAACACCATATATTTT. As protein: CASSLEPGNTIYF. The full variable domain, rest sourced from reference TRBV11-2 and TRBJ1-3, is EAGVAQSPRYKIIEKRQSVAFWCNPISGHATLYWYQQILGQGPKLLIQFQNNGVVDDSQLPKDRFSAERLKGVDSTLKIQPAKLEDSAVYLCASSLEPGNTIYFGEGSWLTVV.

The chain recombines TRBV4-1 with TRBJ1-5; D is uncertain. Germline-derived CDR1 and CDR2 are MGHRA and YSYEKL. The CDR3 runs to 17 residues. With 0 bases removed from V and 0 bases from J, the gap between germline ends came to 12 bases. CDR3 DNA: TGCGCCAGCAGCCAAGATCTTCGGGTGTATAGCAATCAGCCCCAGCATTTT. It translates to CASSQDLRVYSNQPQHF.

This sequence joins TRBV6-5 and TRBJ1-2, with D possibly TRBD1 on 5 matching bases. Trimming left V 6 bases short and J 4 bases short, with 12 bases between. CDR1 and CDR2 (germline): MNHEY, SVGAGI. The CDR3 covers 13 residues. CDR3 amino acids: CASRKGQAYGYTF. For the CDR3, the DNA is TGTGCCAGCAGAAAAGGACAAGCCTATGGCTACACCTTC.

The rearrangement uses TRBV5-1 and TRBJ1-2; D possibly corresponds to TRBD1 (5 bases). V gave up 1 base and J gave up 7 bases, with 14 bases separating them. This CDR3 is built from 14 residues. Germline CDR1 and CDR2: SGHRS and YFSETQ. The CDR3 nucleotides read TGCGCCAGCAGCTTGCCTCAGGGACGCGGTGGCTACACCTTC. It encodes CASSLPQGRGGYTF. Supplemented by reference TRBV5-1 and TRBJ1-2, the full variable domain reads KAGVTQTPRYLIKTRGQQVTLSCSPISGHRSVSWYQQTPGQGLQFLFEYFSETQRNKGNFPGRFSGRQFSNSRSEMNVSTLELGDSALYLCASSLPQGRGGYTFGSGTRLTVV.

This chain links TRBV7-6 with TRBJ2-1; 10 bases line up with TRBD2. Germline V gene data show CDR1 as SGHVS and CDR2 as FNYEAQ. Trimming cost V 2 bases and J 2 bases; bases outside gene matches: 6. The CDR3 has 17 amino acids. The CDR3 nucleotides are TGTGCCAGCAGCTTAAGTTCTAGCGGGGGACCCTACAATGAGCAGTTCTTC. Translating it yields CASSLSSSGGPYNEQFF.

DNA for the CDR3: TGTGCCAGCAGCCCCTCGGGGGGCTCCTACAATGAGCAGTTCTTC. Translated: CASSPSGGSYNEQFF. This chain joins TRBV9 and TRBJ2-1; 7 bases are a match to TRBD2. The CDR3 has 15 amino acids. Germline CDR1 SGDLS, CDR2 YYNGEE. V was clipped by 4 bases and J by 0 bases; unmatched bases: 4. The variable domain in full, with the rest retrieved from reference TRBV9 and TRBJ2-1, is DSGVTQTPKHLITATGQRVTLRCSPRSGDLSVYWYQQSLDQGLQFLIQYYNGEERAKGNILERFSAQQFPDLHSELNLSSLELGDSALYFCASSPSGGSYNEQFFGPGTRLTVL.

V gene TRBV19 combines with J gene TRBJ1-5, with a weak D call TRBD1 (5 bases). CDR3 length equals 15 residues. The germline V and J ends were trimmed by 5 bases and 3 bases, with 14 bases remaining between them. The germline V gene has CDR1 LNHDA and CDR2 SQIVND (reference sequence). The chain's CDR3 is CASSSRDLANQPQHF. The CDR3 DNA follows: TGTGCCAGTAGTTCCAGGGACCTTGCCAATCAGCCCCAGCATTTT.

This clone appeared a single time. The chain uses TRBV30 and TRBJ1-5; D not certain. V lost 2 bases and J lost 4, with 9 bases in between. From germline, CDR1 is GTSNPN and CDR2 SVGIG (reference sequence). The CDR3 sequence is 13 residues long. Written as DNA, the CDR3 is TGTGCCTGGAGTAGGAGGGATAATCAGCCCCAGCATTTT. Its translation is CAWSRRDNQPQHF.